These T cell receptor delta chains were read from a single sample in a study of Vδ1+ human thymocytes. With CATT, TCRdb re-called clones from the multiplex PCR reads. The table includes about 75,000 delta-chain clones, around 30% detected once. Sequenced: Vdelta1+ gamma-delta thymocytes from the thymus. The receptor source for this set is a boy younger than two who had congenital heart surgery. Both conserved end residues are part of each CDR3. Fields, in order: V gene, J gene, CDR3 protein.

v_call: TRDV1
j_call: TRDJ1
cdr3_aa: CALGERFLLNSYPLGTGLPTDKLIF

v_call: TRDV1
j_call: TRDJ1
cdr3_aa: CALGELLISYVEGVYTDKLIF

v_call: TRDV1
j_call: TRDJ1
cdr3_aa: CALGDSEAFLRRYAVGRYTDKLIF

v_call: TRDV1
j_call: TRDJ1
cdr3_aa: CALGDSLPPTSYTDKLIF

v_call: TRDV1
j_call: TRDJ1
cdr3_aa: CALGDLLPTYTDKLIF

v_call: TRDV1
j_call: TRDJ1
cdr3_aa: CALGETISNWGIPLGDTDKLIF

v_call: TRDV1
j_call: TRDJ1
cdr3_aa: CALGEAFVWVGEGTDKLIF

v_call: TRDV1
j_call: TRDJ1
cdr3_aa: CALGEPGTDKLIF

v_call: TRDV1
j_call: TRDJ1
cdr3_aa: CALGDPIPKRATGDSAKELRADKLIF

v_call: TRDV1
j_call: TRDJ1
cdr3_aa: CALGELEVGSDKLIF

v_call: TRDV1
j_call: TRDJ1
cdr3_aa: CALGGPPTQTNTDKLIF

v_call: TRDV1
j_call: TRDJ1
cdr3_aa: CALGEPGTGGYSARCYTDKLIF

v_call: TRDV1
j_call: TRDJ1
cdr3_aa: CALGELPVLGDTSVADKLIF

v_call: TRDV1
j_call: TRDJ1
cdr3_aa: CALGELVASYHGGYRYTDKLIF

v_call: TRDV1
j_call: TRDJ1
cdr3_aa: CALGEGGDKHGKLIF

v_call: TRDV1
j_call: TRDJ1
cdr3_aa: CALGEWPRQLYWGKHGTDKLIF

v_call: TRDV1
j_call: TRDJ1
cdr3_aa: CALGGTRNGVPFTGGYWAKLIF

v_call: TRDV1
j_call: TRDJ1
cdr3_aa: CALGAPPPPFFSKLIF

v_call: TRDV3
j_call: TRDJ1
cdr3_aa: CAFNLLRSPGVFGGLIF

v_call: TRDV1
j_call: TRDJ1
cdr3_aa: CALGGQTFLRYSRGFGDKLIF

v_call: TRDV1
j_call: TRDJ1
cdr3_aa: CALGAIPTLLASDKLIF

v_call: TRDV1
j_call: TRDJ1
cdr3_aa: CALGDFLFGDKPLLTDKLIF

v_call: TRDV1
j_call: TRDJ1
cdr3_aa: CALGVPGFLLAGGPLGPPCTDKLIF

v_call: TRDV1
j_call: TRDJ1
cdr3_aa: CALGGAADKLIF

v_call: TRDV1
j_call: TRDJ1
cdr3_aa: CALGGLIPDKLIF

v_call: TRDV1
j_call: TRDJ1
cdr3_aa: CALGERHHWGYTNVPLYTDKLIF

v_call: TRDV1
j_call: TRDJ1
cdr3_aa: CALGEFTALGDTWTDKLIF

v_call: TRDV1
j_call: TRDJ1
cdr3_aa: CALGEPFTVLGVKWADKLIF

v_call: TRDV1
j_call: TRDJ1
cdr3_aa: CALGELDFFVVRGTTYTDKLIF

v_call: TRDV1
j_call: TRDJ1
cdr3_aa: CALGGKLPGLGGPTDKLIF

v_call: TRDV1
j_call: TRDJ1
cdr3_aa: CALGEPIAFQVLGDLDKLIF

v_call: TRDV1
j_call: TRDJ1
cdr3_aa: CALGEPRFLRGHADKLIF

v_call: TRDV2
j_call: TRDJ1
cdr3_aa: CACEGLGESIPNTDKLIF

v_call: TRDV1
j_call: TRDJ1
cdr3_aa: CALGEPDFLPTIDLLGDKGGYTDKLIF

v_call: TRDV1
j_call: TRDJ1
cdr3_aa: CALGDLRRGNELIF